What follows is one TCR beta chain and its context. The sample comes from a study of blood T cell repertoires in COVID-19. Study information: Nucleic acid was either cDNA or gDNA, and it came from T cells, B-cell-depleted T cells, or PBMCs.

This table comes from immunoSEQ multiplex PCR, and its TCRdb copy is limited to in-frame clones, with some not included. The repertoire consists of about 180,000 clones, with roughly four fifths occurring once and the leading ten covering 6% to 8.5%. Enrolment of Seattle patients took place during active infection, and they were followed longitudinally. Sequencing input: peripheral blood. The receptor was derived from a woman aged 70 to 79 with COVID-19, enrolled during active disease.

The CDR3, as DNA: TGTGCCATCAGTGAAGTGGGAGGGACCTACAATGAGCAGTTCTTC. Translating gives CAISEVGGTYNEQFF. The V and J genes are TRBV10-3 and TRBJ2-1, with 7 nucleotides matching TRBD2. CDR3 length: 15 amino acids. The germline CDR1 and CDR2 sequences are ENHRY and SYGVKD. With V trimmed by 3 bases and J by 2 bases, 4 bases remained unmatched.